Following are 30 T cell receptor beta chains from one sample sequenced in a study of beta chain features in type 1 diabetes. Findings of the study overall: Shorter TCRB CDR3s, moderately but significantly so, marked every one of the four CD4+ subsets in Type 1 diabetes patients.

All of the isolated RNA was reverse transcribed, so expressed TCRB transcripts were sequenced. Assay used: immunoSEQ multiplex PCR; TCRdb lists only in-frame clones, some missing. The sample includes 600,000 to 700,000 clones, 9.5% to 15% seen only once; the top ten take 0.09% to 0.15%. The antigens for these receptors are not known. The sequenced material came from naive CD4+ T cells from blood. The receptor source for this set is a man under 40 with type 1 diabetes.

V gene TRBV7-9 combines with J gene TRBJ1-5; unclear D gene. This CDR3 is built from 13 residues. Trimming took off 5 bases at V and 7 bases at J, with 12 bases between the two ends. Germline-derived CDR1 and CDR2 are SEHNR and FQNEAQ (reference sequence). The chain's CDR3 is CASSNDGSQPQHF. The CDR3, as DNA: TGTGCCAGCAGCAACGACGGCTCGCAGCCCCAGCATTTT.

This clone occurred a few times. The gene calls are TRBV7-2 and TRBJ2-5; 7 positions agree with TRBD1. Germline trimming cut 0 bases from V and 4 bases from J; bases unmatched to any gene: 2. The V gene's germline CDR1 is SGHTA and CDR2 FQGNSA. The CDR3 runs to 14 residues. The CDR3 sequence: CASSLATGRETQYF. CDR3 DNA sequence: TGTGCCAGCAGCTTAGCGACAGGGCGAGAGACCCAGTACTTC.

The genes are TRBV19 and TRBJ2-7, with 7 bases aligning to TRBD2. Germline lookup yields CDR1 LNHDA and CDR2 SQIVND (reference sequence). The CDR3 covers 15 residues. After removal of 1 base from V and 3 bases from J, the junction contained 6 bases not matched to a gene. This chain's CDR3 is CASSIAAGDLYEQYF. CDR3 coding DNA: TGTGCCAGTAGTATAGCCGCGGGGGACCTCTACGAGCAGTACTTC.

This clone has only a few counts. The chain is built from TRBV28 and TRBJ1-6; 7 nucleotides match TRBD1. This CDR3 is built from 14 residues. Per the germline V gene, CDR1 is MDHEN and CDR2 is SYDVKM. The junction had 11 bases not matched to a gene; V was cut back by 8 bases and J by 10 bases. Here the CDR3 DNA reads TGTGCCAGCCTGGAGACAGGGCTTGCCTCACCCCTCCACTTT. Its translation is CASLETGLASPLHF.

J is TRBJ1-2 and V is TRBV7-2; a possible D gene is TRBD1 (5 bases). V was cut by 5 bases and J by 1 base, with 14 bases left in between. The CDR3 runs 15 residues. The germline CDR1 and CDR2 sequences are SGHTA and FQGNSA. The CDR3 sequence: CASSPGTPFNYGYTF. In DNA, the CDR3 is TGTGCCAGCAGCCCCGGGACGCCGTTTAACTATGGCTACACCTTC.

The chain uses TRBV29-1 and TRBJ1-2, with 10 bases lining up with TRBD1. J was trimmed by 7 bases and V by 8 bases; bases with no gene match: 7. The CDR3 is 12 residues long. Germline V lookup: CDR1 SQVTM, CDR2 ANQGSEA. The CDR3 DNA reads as TGCAGCATTACCGGGACAGGGGTTGGCTACACCTTC. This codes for CSITGTGVGYTF.

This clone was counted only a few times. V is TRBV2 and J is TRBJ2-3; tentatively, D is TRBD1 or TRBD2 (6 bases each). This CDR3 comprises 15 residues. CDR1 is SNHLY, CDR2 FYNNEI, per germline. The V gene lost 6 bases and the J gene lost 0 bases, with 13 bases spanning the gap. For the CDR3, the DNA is TGTGCCAGCAGATTGGGGGGCTCTAGCACAGATACGCAGTATTTT. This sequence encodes CASRLGGSSTDTQYF. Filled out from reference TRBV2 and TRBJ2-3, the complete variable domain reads EPEVTQTPSHQVTQMGQEVILRCVPISNHLYFYWYRQILGQKVEFLVSFYNNEISEKSEIFDDQFSVERPDGSNFTLKIRSTKLEDSAMYFCASRLGGSSTDTQYFGPGTRLTVL.

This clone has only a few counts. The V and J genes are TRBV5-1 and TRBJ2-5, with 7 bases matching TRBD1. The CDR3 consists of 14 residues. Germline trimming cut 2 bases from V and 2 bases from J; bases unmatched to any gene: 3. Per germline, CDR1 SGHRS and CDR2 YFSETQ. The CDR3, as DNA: TGCGCCAGCAGCTTCGGGACAGCACAAGAGACCCAGTACTTC. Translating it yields CASSFGTAQETQYF.

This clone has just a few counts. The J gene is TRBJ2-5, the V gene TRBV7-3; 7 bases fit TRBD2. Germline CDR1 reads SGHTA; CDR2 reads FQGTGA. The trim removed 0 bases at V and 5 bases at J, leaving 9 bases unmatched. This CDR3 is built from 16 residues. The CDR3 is CASSLTRATGGETQYF. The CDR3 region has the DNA TGTGCCAGCAGCTTAACGAGGGCCACGGGAGGCGAGACCCAGTACTTC. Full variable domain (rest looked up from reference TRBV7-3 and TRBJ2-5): GAGVSQTPSNKVTEKGKYVELRCDPISGHTALYWYRQSLGQGPEFLIYFQGTGAADDSGLPNDRFFAVRPEGSVSTLKIQRTERGDSAVYLCASSLTRATGGETQYFGPGTRLLVL.

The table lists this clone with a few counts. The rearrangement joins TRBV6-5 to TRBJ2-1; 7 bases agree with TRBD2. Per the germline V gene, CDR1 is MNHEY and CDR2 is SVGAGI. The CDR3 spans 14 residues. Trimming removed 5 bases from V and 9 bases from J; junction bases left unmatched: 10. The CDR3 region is CASSKTTSTAEQFF. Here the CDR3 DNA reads TGTGCCAGCAGTAAGACGACTAGCACGGCTGAGCAGTTCTTC.

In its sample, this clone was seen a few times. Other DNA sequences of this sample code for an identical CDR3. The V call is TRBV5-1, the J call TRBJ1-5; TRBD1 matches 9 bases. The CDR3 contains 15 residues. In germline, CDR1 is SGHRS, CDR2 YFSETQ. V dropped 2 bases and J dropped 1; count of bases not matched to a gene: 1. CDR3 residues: CASSLQGASNQPQHF. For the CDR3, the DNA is TGCGCCAGCAGCTTACAGGGGGCAAGCAATCAGCCCCAGCATTTT.

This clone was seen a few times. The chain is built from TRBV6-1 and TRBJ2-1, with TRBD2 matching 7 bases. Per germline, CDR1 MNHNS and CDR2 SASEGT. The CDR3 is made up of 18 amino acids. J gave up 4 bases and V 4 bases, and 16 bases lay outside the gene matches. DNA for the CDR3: TGTGCCAGCAGTGCGGTCCCTTTGGGGGGGGAAACGTACAATGAGCAGTTCTTC. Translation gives CASSAVPLGGETYNEQFF.

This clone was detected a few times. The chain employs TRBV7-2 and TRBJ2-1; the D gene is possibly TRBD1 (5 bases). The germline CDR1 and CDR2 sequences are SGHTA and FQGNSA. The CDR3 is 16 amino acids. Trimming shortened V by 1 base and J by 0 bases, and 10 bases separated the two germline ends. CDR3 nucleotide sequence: TGTGCCAGCAGCTTAGTGTCAGGGAACTCCTACAATGAGCAGTTCTTC. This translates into CASSLVSGNSYNEQFF.

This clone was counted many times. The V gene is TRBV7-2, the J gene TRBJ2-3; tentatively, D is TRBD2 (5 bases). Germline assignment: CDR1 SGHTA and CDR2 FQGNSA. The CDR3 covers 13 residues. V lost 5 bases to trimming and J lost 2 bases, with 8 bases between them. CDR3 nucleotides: TGTGCCAGCAGCCGGGGAAACACAGATACGCAGTATTTT. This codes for CASSRGNTDTQYF.

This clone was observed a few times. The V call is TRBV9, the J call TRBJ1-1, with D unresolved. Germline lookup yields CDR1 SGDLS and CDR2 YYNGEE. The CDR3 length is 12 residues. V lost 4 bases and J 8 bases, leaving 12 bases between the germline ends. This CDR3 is CASSPYTGEAFF. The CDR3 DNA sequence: TGTGCCAGCAGCCCCTACACCGGGGAAGCTTTCTTT.

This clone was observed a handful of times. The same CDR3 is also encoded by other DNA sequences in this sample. DNA for the CDR3: TGTGCCAGCAGCGCTACTAGCACAGATACGCAGTATTTT. It encodes CASSATSTDTQYF. The rearrangement uses TRBV9 and TRBJ2-3; D not resolved. Germline CDR1 SGDLS, CDR2 YYNGEE. The CDR3 runs to 13 residues. V was shortened by 3 bases and J by 0 bases, with 5 bases between the two germline ends.

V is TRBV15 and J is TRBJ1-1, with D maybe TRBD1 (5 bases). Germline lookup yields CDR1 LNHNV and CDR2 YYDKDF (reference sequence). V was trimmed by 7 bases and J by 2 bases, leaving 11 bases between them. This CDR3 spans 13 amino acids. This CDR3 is CATTWTLNTEAFF. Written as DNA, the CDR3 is TGTGCCACCACATGGACACTTAACACTGAAGCTTTCTTT.

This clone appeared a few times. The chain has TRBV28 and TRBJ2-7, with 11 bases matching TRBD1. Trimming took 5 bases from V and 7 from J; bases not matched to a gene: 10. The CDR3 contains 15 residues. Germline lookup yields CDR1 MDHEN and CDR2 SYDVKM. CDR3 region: CASSPPGTGGGEQYF. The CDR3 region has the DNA TGTGCCAGCAGTCCACCCGGGACAGGGGGAGGTGAGCAGTACTTC.

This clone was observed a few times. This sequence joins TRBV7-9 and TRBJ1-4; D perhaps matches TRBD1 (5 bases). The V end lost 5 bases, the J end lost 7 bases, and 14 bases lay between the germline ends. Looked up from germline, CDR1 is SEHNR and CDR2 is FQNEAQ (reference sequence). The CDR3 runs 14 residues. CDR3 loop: CASSPRGEAEKLFF. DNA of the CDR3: TGTGCCAGCAGCCCCCGGGGGGAAGCTGAAAAACTGTTTTTT. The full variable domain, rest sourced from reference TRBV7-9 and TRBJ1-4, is DTGVSQNPRHKITKRGQNVTFRCDPISEHNRLYWYRQTLGQGPEFLTYFQNEAQLEKSRLLSDRFSAERPKGSFSTLEIQRTEQGDSAMYLCASSPRGEAEKLFFGSGTQLSVL.

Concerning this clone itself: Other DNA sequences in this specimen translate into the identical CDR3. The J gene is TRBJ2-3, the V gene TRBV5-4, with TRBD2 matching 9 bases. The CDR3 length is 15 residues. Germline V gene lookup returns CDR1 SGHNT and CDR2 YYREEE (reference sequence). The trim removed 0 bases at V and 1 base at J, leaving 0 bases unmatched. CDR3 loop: CASSLGLAGTDTQYF. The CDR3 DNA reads TGTGCCAGCAGCTTGGGACTAGCGGGCACAGATACGCAGTATTTT.

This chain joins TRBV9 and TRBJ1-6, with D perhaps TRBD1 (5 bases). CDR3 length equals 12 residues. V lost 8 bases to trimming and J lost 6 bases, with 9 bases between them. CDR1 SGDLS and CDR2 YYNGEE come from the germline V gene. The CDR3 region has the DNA TGTGCCAGTGGGACGGTTAATTCACCCCTCCACTTT. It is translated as CASGTVNSPLHF.

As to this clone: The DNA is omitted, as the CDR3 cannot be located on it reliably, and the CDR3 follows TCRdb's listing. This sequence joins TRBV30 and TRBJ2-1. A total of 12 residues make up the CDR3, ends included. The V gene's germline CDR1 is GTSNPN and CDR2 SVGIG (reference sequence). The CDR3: CAWMVGVGTLFF.

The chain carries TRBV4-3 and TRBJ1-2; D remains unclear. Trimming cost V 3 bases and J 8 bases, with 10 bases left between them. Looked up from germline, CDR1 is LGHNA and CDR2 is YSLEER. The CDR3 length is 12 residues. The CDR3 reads CASSHGLSGYTF. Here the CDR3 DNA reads TGCGCCAGCAGCCATGGTCTTAGCGGCTACACCTTC.

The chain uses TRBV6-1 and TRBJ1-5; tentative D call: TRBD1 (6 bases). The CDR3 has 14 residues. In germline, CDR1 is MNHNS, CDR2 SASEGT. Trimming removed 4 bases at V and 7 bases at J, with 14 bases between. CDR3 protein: CASSGQEGRQPQHF. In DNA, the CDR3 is TGTGCCAGCAGTGGACAGGAGGGTAGACAGCCCCAGCATTTT.

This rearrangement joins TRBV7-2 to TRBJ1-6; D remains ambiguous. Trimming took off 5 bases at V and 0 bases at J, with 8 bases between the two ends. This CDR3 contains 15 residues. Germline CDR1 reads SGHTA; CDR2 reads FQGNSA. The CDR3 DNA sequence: TGTGCCAGCAGCATACAGAGCTCCTATAATTCACCCCTCCACTTT. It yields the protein CASSIQSSYNSPLHF.

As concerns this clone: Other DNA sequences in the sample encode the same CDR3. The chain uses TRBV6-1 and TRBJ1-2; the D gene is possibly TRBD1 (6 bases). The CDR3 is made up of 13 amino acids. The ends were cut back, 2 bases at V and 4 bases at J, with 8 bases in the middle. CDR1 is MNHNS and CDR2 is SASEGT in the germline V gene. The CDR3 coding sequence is TGTGCCAGCAGTGAAACAGGGCTCTATGGCTACACCTTC. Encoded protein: CASSETGLYGYTF.

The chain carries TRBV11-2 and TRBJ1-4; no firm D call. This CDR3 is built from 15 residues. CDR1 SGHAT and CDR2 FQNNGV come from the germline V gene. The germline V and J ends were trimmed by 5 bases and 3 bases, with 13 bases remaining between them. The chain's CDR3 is CASSIRTAPNEKLFF. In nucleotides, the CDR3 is TGTGCCAGCAGCATAAGGACGGCTCCTAATGAAAAACTGTTTTTT.

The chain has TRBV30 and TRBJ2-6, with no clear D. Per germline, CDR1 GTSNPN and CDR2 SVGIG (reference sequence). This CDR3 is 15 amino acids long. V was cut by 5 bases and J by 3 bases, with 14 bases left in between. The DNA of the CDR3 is TGTGCCTGGGTCCGAATGTTGGGTGGGGCCAACGTCCTGACTTTC. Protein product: CAWVRMLGGANVLTF.

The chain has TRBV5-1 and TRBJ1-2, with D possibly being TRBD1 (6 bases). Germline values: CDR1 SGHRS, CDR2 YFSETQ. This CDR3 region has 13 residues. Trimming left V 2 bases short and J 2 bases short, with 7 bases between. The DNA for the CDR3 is TGCGCCAGCAGCTTTACAGGGAACTATGGCTACACCTTC. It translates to CASSFTGNYGYTF.

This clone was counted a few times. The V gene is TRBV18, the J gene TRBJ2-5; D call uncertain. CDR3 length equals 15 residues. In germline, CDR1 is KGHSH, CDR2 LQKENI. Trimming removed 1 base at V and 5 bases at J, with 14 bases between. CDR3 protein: CASSPRATYRETQYF. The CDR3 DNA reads TGTGCCAGCTCACCACGGGCCACTTACCGGGAGACCCAGTACTTC. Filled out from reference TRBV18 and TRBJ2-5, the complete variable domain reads NAGVMQNPRHLVRRRGQEARLRCSPMKGHSHVYWYRQLPEEGLKFMVYLQKENIIDESGMPKERFSAEFPKEGPSILRIQQVVRGDSAAYFCASSPRATYRETQYFGPGTRLLVL.